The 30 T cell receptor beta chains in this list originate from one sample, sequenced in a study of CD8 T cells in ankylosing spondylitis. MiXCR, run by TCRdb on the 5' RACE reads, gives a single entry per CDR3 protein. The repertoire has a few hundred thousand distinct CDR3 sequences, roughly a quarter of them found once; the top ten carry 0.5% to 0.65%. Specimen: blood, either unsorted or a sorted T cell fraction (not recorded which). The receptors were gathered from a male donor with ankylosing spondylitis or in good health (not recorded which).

The CDR3 loop reads CSVVVDRTDTQYF. CDR3 DNA sequence: TGCAGCGTTGTGGTGGACAGGACCGATACGCAGTATTTT. The chain links TRBV29-1 to TRBJ2-3; 7 bases are a match to TRBD1. Germline assignment: CDR1 SQVTM and CDR2 ANQGSEA. After removal of 4 bases from V and 6 bases from J, the junction contained 7 bases not matched to a gene. This CDR3 comprises 13 residues.

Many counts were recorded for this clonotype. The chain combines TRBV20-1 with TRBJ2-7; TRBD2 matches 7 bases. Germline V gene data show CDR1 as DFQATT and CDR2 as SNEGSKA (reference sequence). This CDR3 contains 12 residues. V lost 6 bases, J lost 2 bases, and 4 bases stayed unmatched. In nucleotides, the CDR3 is TGCAGTGCGGGGAGGGAAGCCTACGAGCAGTACTTC. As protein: CSAGREAYEQYF.

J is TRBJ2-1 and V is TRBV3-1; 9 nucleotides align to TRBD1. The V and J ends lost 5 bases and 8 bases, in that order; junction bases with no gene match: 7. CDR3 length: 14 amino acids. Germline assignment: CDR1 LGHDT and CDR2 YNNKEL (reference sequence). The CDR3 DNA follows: TGTGCCAGCAGCTATACAGGGGGCTGGGATGAGCAGTTCTTC. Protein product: CASSYTGGWDEQFF.

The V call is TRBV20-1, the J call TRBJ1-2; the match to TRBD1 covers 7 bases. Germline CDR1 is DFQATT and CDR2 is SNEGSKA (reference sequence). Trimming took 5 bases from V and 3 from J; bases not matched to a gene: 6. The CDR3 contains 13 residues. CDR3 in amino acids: CSARTGRDYGYTF. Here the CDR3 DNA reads TGCAGTGCTCGGACAGGTCGGGACTATGGCTACACCTTC.

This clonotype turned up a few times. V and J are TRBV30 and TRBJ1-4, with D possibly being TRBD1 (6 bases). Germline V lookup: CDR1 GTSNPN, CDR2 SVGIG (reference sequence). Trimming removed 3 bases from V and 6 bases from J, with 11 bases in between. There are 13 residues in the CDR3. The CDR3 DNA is TGTGCCTGGAGGGTTTGGACAGATGAAAAACTGTTTTTT. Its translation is CAWRVWTDEKLFF. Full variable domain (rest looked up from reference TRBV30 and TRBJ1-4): SQTIHQWPATLVQPVGSPLSLECTVEGTSNPNLYWYRQAAGRGLQLLFYSVGIGQISSEVPQNLSASRPQDRQFILSSKKLLLSDSGFYLCAWRVWTDEKLFFGSGTQLSVL.

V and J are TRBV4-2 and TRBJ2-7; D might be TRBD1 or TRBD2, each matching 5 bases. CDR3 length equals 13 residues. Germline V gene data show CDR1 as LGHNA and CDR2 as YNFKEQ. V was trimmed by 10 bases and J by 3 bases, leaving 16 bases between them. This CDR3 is CAMSPGPLYEQYF. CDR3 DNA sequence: TGTGCCATGAGCCCGGGGCCACTCTACGAGCAGTACTTC.

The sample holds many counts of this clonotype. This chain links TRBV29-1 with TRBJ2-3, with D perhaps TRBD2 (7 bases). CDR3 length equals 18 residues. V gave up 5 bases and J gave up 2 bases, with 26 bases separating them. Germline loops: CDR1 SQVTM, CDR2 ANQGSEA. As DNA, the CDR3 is TGCAGCGTTCCTCCCCACGCCGTTTCGGCGGGGGCCACAGATACGCAGTATTTT. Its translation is CSVPPHAVSAGATDTQYF.

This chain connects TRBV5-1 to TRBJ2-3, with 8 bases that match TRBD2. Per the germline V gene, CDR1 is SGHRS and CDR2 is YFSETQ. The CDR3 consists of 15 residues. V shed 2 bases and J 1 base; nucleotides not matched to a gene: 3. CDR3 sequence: CASSFGGGRTDTQYF. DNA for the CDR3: TGCGCCAGCAGCTTCGGCGGGGGGCGCACAGATACGCAGTATTTT.

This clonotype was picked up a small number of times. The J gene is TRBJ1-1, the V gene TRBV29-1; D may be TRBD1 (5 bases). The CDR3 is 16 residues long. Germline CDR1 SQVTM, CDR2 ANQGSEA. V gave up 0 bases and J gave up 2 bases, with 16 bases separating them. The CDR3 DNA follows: TGCAGCGTTGAAGATCTTCAGAAGGGGCTTAACACTGAAGCTTTCTTT. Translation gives CSVEDLQKGLNTEAFF.

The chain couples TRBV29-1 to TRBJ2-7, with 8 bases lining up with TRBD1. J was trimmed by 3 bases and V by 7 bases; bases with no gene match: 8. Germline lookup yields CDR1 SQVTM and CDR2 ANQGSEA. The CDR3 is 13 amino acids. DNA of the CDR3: TGCAGCGACGCCGGGACAGGTAGCTACGAGCAGTACTTC. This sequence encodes CSDAGTGSYEQYF.

The CDR3 sequence is CASTDYGPQETQYF. The CDR3 coding sequence is TGTGCCAGCACAGACTACGGACCACAAGAGACCCAGTACTTC. The rearrangement links TRBV12-3 or TRBV12-4 to TRBJ2-5; D is perhaps TRBD2 (5 bases). Deletions cut 7 bases from V and 2 bases from J, with 14 bases between. The CDR3 spans 14 residues.

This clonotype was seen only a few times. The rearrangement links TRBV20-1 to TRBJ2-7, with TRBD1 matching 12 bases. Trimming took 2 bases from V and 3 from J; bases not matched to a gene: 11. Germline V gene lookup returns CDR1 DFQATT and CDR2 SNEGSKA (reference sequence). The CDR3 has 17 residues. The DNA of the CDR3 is TGCAGTGCTAGACCCCCCCCGGGACAGGGGGCCTACTACGAGCAGTACTTC. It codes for CSARPPPGQGAYYEQYF.

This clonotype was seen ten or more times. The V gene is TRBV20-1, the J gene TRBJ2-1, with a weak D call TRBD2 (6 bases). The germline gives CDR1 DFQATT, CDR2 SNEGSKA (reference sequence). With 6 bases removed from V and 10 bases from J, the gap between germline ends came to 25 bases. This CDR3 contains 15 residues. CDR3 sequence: CSAGGGRSFSIEQFF. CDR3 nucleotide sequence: TGCAGTGCGGGGGGTGGGAGAAGTTTTTCCATCGAGCAGTTCTTC.

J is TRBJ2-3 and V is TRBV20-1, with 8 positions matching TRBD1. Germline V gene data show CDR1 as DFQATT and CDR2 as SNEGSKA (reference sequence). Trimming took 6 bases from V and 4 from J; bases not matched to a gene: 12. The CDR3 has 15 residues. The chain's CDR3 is CSARINRGKADTQYF. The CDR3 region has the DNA TGCAGTGCCAGAATTAACAGGGGGAAGGCAGATACGCAGTATTTT.

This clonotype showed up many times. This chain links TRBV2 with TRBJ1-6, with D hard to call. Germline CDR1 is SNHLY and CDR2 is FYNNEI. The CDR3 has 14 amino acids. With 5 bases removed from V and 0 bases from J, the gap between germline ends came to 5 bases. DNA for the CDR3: TGTGCCAGCAGTTCAGGCTCCTATAATTCACCCCTCCACTTT. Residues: CASSSGSYNSPLHF.

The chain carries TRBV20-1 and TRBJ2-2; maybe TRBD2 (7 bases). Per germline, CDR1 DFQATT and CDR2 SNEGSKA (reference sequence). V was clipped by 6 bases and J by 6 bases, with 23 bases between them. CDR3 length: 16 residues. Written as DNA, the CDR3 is TGCAGTGCGCCCGCTCGCGGGGGCCCGTGGGCCGGGGAGCTGTTTTTT. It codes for CSAPARGGPWAGELFF.

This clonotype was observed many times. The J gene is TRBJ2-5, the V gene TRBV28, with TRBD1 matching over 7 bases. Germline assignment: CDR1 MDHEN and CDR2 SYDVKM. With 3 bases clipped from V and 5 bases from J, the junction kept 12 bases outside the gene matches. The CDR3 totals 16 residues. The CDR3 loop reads CASSLRGATGLETQYF. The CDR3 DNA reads TGTGCCAGCAGTTTGAGAGGTGCGACAGGGCTGGAGACCCAGTACTTC. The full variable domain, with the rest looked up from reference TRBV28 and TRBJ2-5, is DVKVTQSSRYLVKRTGEKVFLECVQDMDHENMFWYRQDPGLGLRLIYFSYDVKMKEKGDIPEGYSVSREKKERFSLILESASTNQTSMYLCASSLRGATGLETQYFGPGTRLLVL.

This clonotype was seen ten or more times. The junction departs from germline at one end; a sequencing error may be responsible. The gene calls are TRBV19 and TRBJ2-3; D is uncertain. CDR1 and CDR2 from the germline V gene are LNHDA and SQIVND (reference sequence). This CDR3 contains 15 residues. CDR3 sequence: CAGSTRKTLTDTQYF. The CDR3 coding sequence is TGTGCCGGTAGTACGAGGAAAACCCTCACAGATACGCAGTATTTT.

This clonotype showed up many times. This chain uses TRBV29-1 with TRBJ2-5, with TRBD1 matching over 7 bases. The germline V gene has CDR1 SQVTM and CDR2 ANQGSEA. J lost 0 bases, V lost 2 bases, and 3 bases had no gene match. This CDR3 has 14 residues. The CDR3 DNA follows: TGCAGCGTTGAAAGGGGGCCTTACCAAGAGACCCAGTACTTC. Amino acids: CSVERGPYQETQYF.

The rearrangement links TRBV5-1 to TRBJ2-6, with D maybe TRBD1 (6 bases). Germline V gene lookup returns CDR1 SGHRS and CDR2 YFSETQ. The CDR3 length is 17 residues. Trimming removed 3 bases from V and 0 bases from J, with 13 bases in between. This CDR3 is CASSWAGESSGANVLTF. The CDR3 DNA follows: TGCGCCAGCAGCTGGGCAGGGGAAAGCTCTGGGGCCAACGTCCTGACTTTC.

CDR3 nucleotides: TGTGCCAGCAGGTGGGGCGGGAGAACTAGAGCCTACAATGAGCAGTTCTTC. This gives the protein CASRWGGRTRAYNEQFF. The chain carries TRBV12-3 or TRBV12-4 and TRBJ2-1; 7 bases map to TRBD2. After removal of 6 bases from V and 2 bases from J, the junction contained 13 bases not matched to a gene. The CDR3 has 17 amino acids.

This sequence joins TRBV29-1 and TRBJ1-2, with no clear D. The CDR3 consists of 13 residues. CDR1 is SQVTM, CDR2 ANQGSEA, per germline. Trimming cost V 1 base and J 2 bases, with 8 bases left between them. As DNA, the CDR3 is TGCAGCGTTGAAGGGCAGACCAACTATGGCTACACCTTC. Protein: CSVEGQTNYGYTF.

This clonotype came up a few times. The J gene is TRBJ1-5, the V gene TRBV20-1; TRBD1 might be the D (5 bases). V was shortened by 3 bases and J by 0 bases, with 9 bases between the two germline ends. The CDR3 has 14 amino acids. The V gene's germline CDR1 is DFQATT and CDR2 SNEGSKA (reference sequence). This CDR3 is CSARGHYSNQPQHF. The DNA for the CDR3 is TGCAGTGCTAGGGGGCACTATAGCAATCAGCCCCAGCATTTT.

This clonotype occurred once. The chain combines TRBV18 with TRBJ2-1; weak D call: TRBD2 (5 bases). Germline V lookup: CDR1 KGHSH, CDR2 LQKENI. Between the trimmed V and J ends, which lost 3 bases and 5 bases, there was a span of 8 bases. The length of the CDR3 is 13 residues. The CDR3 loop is CASSPGVHNEQFF. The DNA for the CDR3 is TGTGCCAGCTCACCCGGGGTACACAATGAGCAGTTCTTC.

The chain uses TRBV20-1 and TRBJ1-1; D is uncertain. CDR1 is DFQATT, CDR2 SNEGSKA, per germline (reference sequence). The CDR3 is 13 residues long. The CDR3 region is CSLTRGGNGEAFF. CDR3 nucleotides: TGCAGCCTCACGCGGGGAGGGAACGGTGAAGCTTTCTTT.

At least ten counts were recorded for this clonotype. Written as DNA, the CDR3 is TGTGCCAGCAGCAAACAGGGGAGGGTGGACGAGCAGTACTTC. Amino acid sequence: CASSKQGRVDEQYF. The rearrangement joins TRBV7-6 to TRBJ2-7; the D call may be TRBD1 or TRBD2 (7 bases each). The length of the CDR3 is 14 residues. Trimming took off 5 bases at V and 5 bases at J, with 16 bases between the two ends. Germline V gives CDR1 SGHVS, CDR2 FNYEAQ.

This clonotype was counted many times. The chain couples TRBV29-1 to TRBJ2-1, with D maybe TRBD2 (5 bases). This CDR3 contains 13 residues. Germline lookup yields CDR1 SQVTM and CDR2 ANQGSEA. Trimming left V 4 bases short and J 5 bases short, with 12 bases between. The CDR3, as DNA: TGCAGCGTTGTCCCCAGGCGGGACAATGAGCAGTTCTTC. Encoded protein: CSVVPRRDNEQFF.

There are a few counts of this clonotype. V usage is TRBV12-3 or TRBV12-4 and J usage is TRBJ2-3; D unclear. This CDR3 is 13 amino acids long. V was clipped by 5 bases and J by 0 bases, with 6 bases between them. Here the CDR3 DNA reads TGTGCCAGCAGTGGAGACAGCACAGATACGCAGTATTTT. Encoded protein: CASSGDSTDTQYF.

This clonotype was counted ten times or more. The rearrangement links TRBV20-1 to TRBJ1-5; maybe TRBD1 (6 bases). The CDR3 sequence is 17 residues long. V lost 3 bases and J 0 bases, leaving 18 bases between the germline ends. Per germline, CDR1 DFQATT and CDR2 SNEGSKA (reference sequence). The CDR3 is CSARDSPAHHSNQPQHF. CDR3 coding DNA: TGCAGTGCTAGGGACAGCCCAGCTCATCATAGCAATCAGCCCCAGCATTTT.

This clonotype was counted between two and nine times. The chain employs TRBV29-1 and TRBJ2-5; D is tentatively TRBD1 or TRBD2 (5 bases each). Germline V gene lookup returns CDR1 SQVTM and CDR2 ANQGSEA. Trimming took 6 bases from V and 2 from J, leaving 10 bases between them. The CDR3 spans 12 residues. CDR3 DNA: TGCAGCGTCGGGGCACTTCAAGAGACCCAGTACTTC. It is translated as CSVGALQETQYF.